This T cell receptor (beta chain) was captured by sequencing in a study of TIL therapy for anti-PD-1-resistant metastatic lung cancer. Across the study: Tumor harvest preceded PD-1/PD-L1 blockade, followed by nivolumab treatment.

Sequencing used immunoSEQ v3. Sequencing depth was about 2 million read pairs for survey level, about 5-6 million for deep. The protocol was immunoSEQ multiplex PCR, while the TCRdb copy is restricted to in-frame clones and leaves out a portion. The table records more than 55,000 clones, roughly two thirds of them present only once. This CDR3 comprises 13 residues. Germline V lookup: CDR1 SNHLY, CDR2 FYNNEI. V lost 7 bases to trimming and J lost 6 bases; unmatched junction nucleotides: 5. Noted time point: pre-treatment sample, taken before nivolumab and TIL therapy. Patients were adults with stage 4 NSCLC. This clone has a single count.

This sequence was found in a person aged 25 to 79 with non-small cell lung cancer. The rearrangement joins TRBV2 to TRBJ2-1, with 8 bases lining up with TRBD2. This sample comprised blood, obtained at baseline. The CDR3 DNA is TGTGCCAGCATCGCGGGAGGCCTCAATGAGCAGTTCTTC. It is translated as CASIAGGLNEQFF.